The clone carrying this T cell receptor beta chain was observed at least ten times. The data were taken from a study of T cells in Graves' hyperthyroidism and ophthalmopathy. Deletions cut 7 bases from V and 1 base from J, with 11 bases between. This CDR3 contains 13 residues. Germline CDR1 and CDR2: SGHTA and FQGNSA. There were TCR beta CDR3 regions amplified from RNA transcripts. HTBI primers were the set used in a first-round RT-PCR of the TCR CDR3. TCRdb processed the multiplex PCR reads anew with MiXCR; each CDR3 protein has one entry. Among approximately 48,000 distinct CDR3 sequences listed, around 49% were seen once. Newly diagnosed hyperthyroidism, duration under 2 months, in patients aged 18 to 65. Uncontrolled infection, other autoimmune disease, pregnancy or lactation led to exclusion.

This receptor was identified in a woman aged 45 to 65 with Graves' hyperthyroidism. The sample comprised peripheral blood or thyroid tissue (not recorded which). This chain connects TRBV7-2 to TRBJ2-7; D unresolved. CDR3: CASTLPGSYEQYF. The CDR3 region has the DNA TGTGCCAGCACGCTCCCCGGATCCTACGAGCAGTACTTC.